The 29 T cell receptor beta chains reported below all come from one sample, sequenced in a study of control samples from healthy donors and cancer patients. Sequenced by immunoSEQ multiplex PCR; TCRdb stores in-frame clones only, minus some. The table records fewer than 300,000 clones, about 80% of them present only once. The sample taken for sequencing was PBMCs. Receptor source: a woman aged 60-75 years with lung cancer.

This chain links TRBV5-1 with TRBJ2-7; 8 bases are shared with TRBD1. The CDR3 is made up of 16 amino acids. Germline lookup yields CDR1 SGHRS and CDR2 YFSETQ. Unmatched junction bases numbered 10, after V lost 4 bases and J lost 1 base. The chain's CDR3 is CASSNTGTGPSYEQYF. In DNA form, the CDR3 reads TGCGCCAGCAGCAATACCGGGACAGGACCGTCCTACGAGCAGTACTTC.

The chain uses TRBV5-1 and TRBJ1-3; D gene uncertain. The CDR3 is 17 amino acids. Germline V lookup: CDR1 SGHRS, CDR2 YFSETQ. Trimming took off 0 bases at V and 4 bases at J, with 17 bases between the two ends. The CDR3 protein is CASSLAPSRGKGNTIYF. The CDR3 DNA follows: TGCGCCAGCAGCTTGGCCCCCTCCCGGGGTAAGGGAAACACCATATATTTT.

The V and J genes are TRBV7-9 and TRBJ1-1; TRBD1 agrees at 8 bases. V lost 8 bases, J lost 1 base, and 9 bases stayed unmatched. The CDR3 is 15 amino acids. CDR1 and CDR2 from the germline V gene are SEHNR and FQNEAQ (reference sequence). The CDR3 DNA reads TGTGCCAGCGGGGAACAGGGGGAGCCGAACACTGAAGCTTTCTTT. It codes for CASGEQGEPNTEAFF.

This chain links TRBV7-2 with TRBJ1-4; D gene ambiguous. Germline V gene data show CDR1 as SGHTA and CDR2 as FQGNSA. V lost 5 bases, J lost 8 bases, and 15 bases lay in between. There are 14 residues in the CDR3. The CDR3 bases are TGTGCCAGCAGCGTAGGGATTTTGAGCGAAAAACTGTTTTTT. Translation: CASSVGILSEKLFF.

The chain uses TRBV7-9 and TRBJ1-2; 9 bases align to TRBD1. CDR1 is SEHNR and CDR2 is FQNEAQ in the germline V gene (reference sequence). The CDR3 sequence is 16 residues long. The V segment lost 4 bases and the J segment 7 bases; nucleotides outside the gene matches: 13. The CDR3 is CASSSITGTGTIGYTF. Written as DNA, the CDR3 is TGTGCCAGCAGCTCGATCACCGGGACAGGGACTATTGGCTACACCTTC.

V is TRBV6-5 and J is TRBJ1-4, with a weak D call TRBD1 (5 bases). The CDR3 covers 16 residues. Germline lookup yields CDR1 MNHEY and CDR2 SVGAGI. Trimming stripped 2 bases from V and 2 bases from J, with 12 bases between. The CDR3 DNA follows: TGTGCCAGCAGTTACCGCACCGGGGCCACTAATGAAAAACTGTTTTTT. This translates into CASSYRTGATNEKLFF.

This clone was seen only a few times. This chain uses TRBV2 with TRBJ2-3; 10 bases are a match to TRBD2. The germline V gene encodes CDR1 SNHLY and CDR2 FYNNEI. After removal of 6 bases from V and 8 bases from J, the junction contained 14 bases not matched to a gene. This CDR3 spans 16 amino acids. The CDR3 sequence is CASRNSGGSFYGTQYF. The DNA of the CDR3 is TGTGCCAGCAGAAATAGCGGGGGGTCATTCTATGGTACGCAGTATTTT.

The V and J genes are TRBV7-8 and TRBJ1-2; a possible D gene is TRBD1 (5 bases). This CDR3 comprises 15 residues. V lost 4 bases and J lost 3, with 15 bases in between. The V gene's germline CDR1 is SGHVS and CDR2 FQNEAQ. The CDR3 sequence is CASSYEAGSHYGYTF. Written as DNA, the CDR3 is TGTGCCAGCAGCTACGAGGCAGGGTCTCACTATGGCTACACCTTC.

The chain has TRBV1 and TRBJ2-1; the D segment call TRBD2 is taken from the table without a DNA check. TRBV1 represents a pseudogene. This CDR3 is built from 17 residues. As DNA, the CDR3 is TGCACCAGCAGCCAAGGTAAAGGACTAGCGGGGCTGAATGAGCAGTTCTTC. Protein product: CTSSQGKGLAGLNEQFF.

This clone was picked up a small number of times. The chain recombines TRBV6-5 with TRBJ1-2; D uncertain. The CDR3 is made up of 12 amino acids. The germline V and J ends were trimmed by 6 bases and 4 bases, with 9 bases remaining between them. The germline CDR1 and CDR2 sequences are MNHEY and SVGAGI. DNA of the CDR3: TGTGCCAGCAGGACGGGGTCCTATGGCTACACCTTC. Translated: CASRTGSYGYTF.

The gene calls are TRBV18 and TRBJ1-3; D gene unclear. The CDR3 sequence is 14 residues long. V lost 2 bases to trimming and J lost 8 bases, with 13 bases between them. Germline values: CDR1 KGHSH, CDR2 LQKENI. The CDR3 region has the DNA TGTGCCAGCTCACCAGGGAGATCGTCGGACACCATATATTTT. Translation gives CASSPGRSSDTIYF.

The CDR3 nucleotides are TGTGCCAGCAGCCGGGACACCTATAATTCACCCCTCCACTTT. Its protein is CASSRDTYNSPLHF. This chain joins TRBV2 and TRBJ1-6; tentatively, D is TRBD1 (6 bases). CDR1 SNHLY and CDR2 FYNNEI come from the germline V gene. The V and J ends lost 6 bases and 2 bases respectively, with 8 bases between them. The CDR3 length is 14 residues.

This chain links TRBV5-1 with TRBJ2-3; 8 bases are shared with TRBD2. The CDR3 is 15 residues long. The germline CDR1 and CDR2 sequences are SGHRS and YFSETQ. V lost 3 bases, J lost 5 bases, and 8 bases stayed unmatched. The CDR3 region is CASSYLAGIIDTQYF. The CDR3 DNA reads TGCGCCAGCAGCTACTTAGCGGGAATAATAGATACGCAGTATTTT.

This clone was detected only once. The CDR3 DNA reads TGTGCCAGCAGCCCCAAACCAAGGGGAACCTACGAGCAGTACTTC. Its protein is CASSPKPRGTYEQYF. The genes are TRBV11-1 and TRBJ2-7, with D tentatively TRBD1 (5 bases). CDR3 size: 15 residues. From germline, CDR1 is SGHAT and CDR2 FQDESV (reference sequence). V lost 5 bases and J 2 bases, leaving 16 bases between the germline ends. The variable domain in full, completed from reference TRBV11-1 and TRBJ2-7, reads EAEVAQSPRYKITEKSQAVAFWCDPISGHATLYWYRQILGQGPELLVQFQDESVVDDSQLPKDRFSAERLKGVDSTLKIQPAELGDSAMYLCASSPKPRGTYEQYFGPGTRLTVT.

In its sample, this clone was seen a few times. The chain carries TRBV6-6 and TRBJ1-2, with D maybe TRBD1 (5 bases). The CDR3 is 14 amino acids. Trimming left V 7 bases short and J 2 bases short, with 14 bases between. The germline V gene encodes CDR1 MNHNY and CDR2 SVGAGI (reference sequence). CDR3 residues: CASTRLTENYGYTF. The CDR3 DNA is TGTGCCAGCACTCGACTGACAGAGAACTATGGCTACACCTTC.

J is TRBJ2-5 and V is TRBV3-1 (or the pseudogene TRBV3-2), with D perhaps being TRBD1 or TRBD2 (6 bases each). Trimming removed 7 bases at V and 1 base at J, with 13 bases between. The CDR3 runs 14 residues. The germline V gene encodes CDR1 LGHDT and CDR2 YNNKEL (reference sequence). This chain's CDR3 is CASTKGGIQETQYF. The DNA of the CDR3 is TGTGCCAGCACCAAAGGGGGGATCCAAGAGACCCAGTACTTC.

V gene TRBV29-1 combines with J gene TRBJ2-5; TRBD2 is a possible D gene (6 bases). Trimming took 1 base from V and 1 from J, leaving 10 bases between them. This CDR3 spans 14 amino acids. Germline assignment: CDR1 SQVTM and CDR2 ANQGSEA. The chain's CDR3 is CSVEGRGVQETQYF. CDR3 in DNA: TGCAGCGTTGAAGGGAGGGGTGTCCAAGAGACCCAGTACTTC.

This chain joins TRBV27 and TRBJ2-2; no firm D call. The CDR3 has 12 residues. Deletions cut 3 bases from V and 6 bases from J, with 5 bases between. Germline CDR1 MNHEY, CDR2 SMNVEV (reference sequence). The CDR3 is CASSFLAGELFF. DNA of the CDR3: TGTGCCAGCAGTTTTCTCGCCGGGGAGCTGTTTTTT.

The genes are TRBV6-6 and TRBJ1-1, with D maybe TRBD1 (6 bases). Looked up from germline, CDR1 is MNHNY and CDR2 is SVGAGI (reference sequence). This CDR3 has 12 residues. Trimming left V 2 bases short and J 11 bases short, with 12 bases between. The CDR3 DNA follows: TGTGCCAGCAGTTACACACAGGGTTTGGCTTTCTTT. Translation gives CASSYTQGLAFF.

This sequence joins TRBV18 and TRBJ2-7; TRBD2 aligns across 7 bases. V lost 1 base and J lost 4; bases outside the gene matches: 4. Germline V CDR1 and CDR2: KGHSH, LQKENI. The CDR3 totals 14 residues. The CDR3 region is CASSPRQGGYEQYF. In DNA, the CDR3 is TGTGCCAGCTCACCACGGCAGGGAGGGTACGAGCAGTACTTC.

This chain links TRBV5-1 with TRBJ2-1; 7 bases line up with TRBD1. The CDR3 contains 15 residues. Unmatched junction bases numbered 8, after V lost 4 bases and J lost 4 bases. Germline CDR1 is SGHRS and CDR2 is YFSETQ. CDR3 amino acids: CASSRTGVGYNEQFF. Here the CDR3 DNA reads TGCGCCAGCAGCCGAACAGGGGTAGGGTACAATGAGCAGTTCTTC. Full variable domain (missing parts from reference TRBV5-1 and TRBJ2-1): KAGVTQTPRYLIKTRGQQVTLSCSPISGHRSVSWYQQTPGQGLQFLFEYFSETQRNKGNFPGRFSGRQFSNSRSEMNVSTLELGDSALYLCASSRTGVGYNEQFFGPGTRLTVL.

The V gene is TRBV19, the J gene TRBJ2-4; D tentatively reads TRBD1 or TRBD2 (5 bases each). This CDR3 is 24 amino acids long. Between the trimmed V and J ends, which lost 5 bases and 7 bases, there was a span of 45 bases. Germline V CDR1 and CDR2: LNHDA, SQIVND (reference sequence). CDR3 in DNA: TGTGCCAGTAGTTCCCCGAACGCTGGAGGCAGAGACAGCCTAGCCAGTGGACCAAGTAACATTCAGTACTTC. Encoded protein: CASSSPNAGGRDSLASGPSNIQYF.

This rearrangement joins TRBV24-1 to TRBJ2-2; no firm D call. V dropped 7 bases and J dropped 4 bases, with 9 bases sitting between them. Germline CDR1 is KGHDR and CDR2 is SFDVKD. The length of the CDR3 is 13 residues. The CDR3 protein is CATRGPGTGELFF. The CDR3 DNA follows: TGTGCCACCAGGGGCCCTGGCACCGGGGAGCTGTTTTTT.

This chain uses TRBV5-1 with TRBJ2-1; TRBD1 aligns across 10 bases. The CDR3 is 16 amino acids. V dropped 2 bases and J dropped 6; count of bases not matched to a gene: 8. Germline loops: CDR1 SGHRS, CDR2 YFSETQ. The CDR3, as DNA: TGCGCCAGCAGCTTCTTAGGGACAGGGGTTCCCAATGAGCAGTTCTTC. It translates to CASSFLGTGVPNEQFF. The whole variable domain, filled in from reference TRBV5-1 and TRBJ2-1, reads KAGVTQTPRYLIKTRGQQVTLSCSPISGHRSVSWYQQTPGQGLQFLFEYFSETQRNKGNFPGRFSGRQFSNSRSEMNVSTLELGDSALYLCASSFLGTGVPNEQFFGPGTRLTVL.

The V call is TRBV29-1, the J call TRBJ1-1, with a possible D match to TRBD1 (6 bases). Germline assignment: CDR1 SQVTM and CDR2 ANQGSEA. The V end was cut by 3 bases, the J end by 6 bases, with 20 bases between. The CDR3 loop spans 15 amino acids. As DNA, the CDR3 is TGCAGCGTTGATAAGAGGAACAGGGTGGGCGCTGAAGCTTTCTTT. Protein: CSVDKRNRVGAEAFF. The variable domain in full, completed from reference TRBV29-1 and TRBJ1-1, reads SAVISQKPSRDICQRGTSLTIQCQVDSQVTMMFWYRQQPGQSLTLIATANQGSEATYESGFVIDKFPISRPNLTFSTLTVSNMSPEDSSIYLCSVDKRNRVGAEAFFGQGTRLTVV.

V is TRBV19 and J is TRBJ1-5, with unresolved D. The ends were cut back, 8 bases at V and 0 bases at J, with 14 bases in the middle. The CDR3 consists of 15 residues. Germline V lookup: CDR1 LNHDA, CDR2 SQIVND (reference sequence). The CDR3 spells CASSFSQLSNQPQHF. The CDR3 DNA reads as TGTGCCAGTTCGTTCAGTCAACTTAGCAATCAGCCCCAGCATTTT.

The genes are TRBV6-1 and TRBJ1-2, with D perhaps TRBD1 (5 bases). CDR1 is MNHNS and CDR2 is SASEGT in the germline V gene. The CDR3 extends over 13 amino acids. The ends were cut back, 1 base at V and 8 bases at J, with 11 bases in the middle. CDR3 coding DNA: TGTGCCAGCAGTGAAGTGGGGCCATCGGGCTACACCTTC. Protein product: CASSEVGPSGYTF.

The V and J genes are TRBV4-2 and TRBJ1-2; D may be TRBD1 (5 bases). The CDR3 sequence is 15 residues long. Germline V gives CDR1 LGHNA, CDR2 YNFKEQ. The germline V and J ends were trimmed by 0 bases and 8 bases, with 16 bases remaining between them. The CDR3 DNA reads as TGTGCCAGCAGCCAAGAGCCAGGGAGCAGACGGGGCTACACCTTC. Translating gives CASSQEPGSRRGYTF.

This clone was counted a single time. This chain links TRBV25-1 with TRBJ1-4; TRBD1 matches 7 bases. Germline trimming cut 3 bases from V and 2 bases from J; bases unmatched to any gene: 3. Looked up from germline, CDR1 is MGHDK and CDR2 is SYGVNS. CDR3 length: 15 residues. The CDR3 nucleotides are TGTGCCAGCAGTGATATCAGGGGGACTAATGAAAAACTGTTTTTT. Protein: CASSDIRGTNEKLFF.